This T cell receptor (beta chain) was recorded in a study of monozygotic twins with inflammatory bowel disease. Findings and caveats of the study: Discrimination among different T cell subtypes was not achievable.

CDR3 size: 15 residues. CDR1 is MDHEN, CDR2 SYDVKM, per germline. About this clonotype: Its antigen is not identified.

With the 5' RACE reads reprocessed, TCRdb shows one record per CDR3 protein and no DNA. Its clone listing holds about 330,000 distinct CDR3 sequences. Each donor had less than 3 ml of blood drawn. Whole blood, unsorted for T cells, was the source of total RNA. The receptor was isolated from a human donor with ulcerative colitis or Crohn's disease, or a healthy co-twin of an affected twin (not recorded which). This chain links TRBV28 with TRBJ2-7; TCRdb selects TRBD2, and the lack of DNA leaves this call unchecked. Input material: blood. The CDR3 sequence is CASSPPGLPGNEQYF.